These 3 T cell receptor beta chains were sequenced from one sample in a study of Graves' ophthalmopathy and Graves' hyperthyroidism (dated by TCRdb to the late 2010s). The sample was run on an Illumina HiSeq 2000. For repertoire sequencing, the TCR beta CDR3 regions were amplified from RNA transcripts. A first-round RT-PCR used HTBI primers with the Qiagen OneStep RT-PCR kit, followed by a second-round multiplex PCR, size selection and purification. TCRdb reanalyzed the raw reads on its own, using fastp at Q25 for trimming and MiXCR for clone calling, and kept in-frame beta chains. One record per CDR3 amino acid sequence lists the most common genes and DNA. The sample yields about 590,000 distinct CDR3 sequences; under 45% were counted once. The biggest ten clones account for roughly 4% of the sample. Sequenced input: peripheral blood or thyroid tissue (not recorded which). The source is an adult man with Graves' hyperthyroidism.

Of note for this clonotype: A much larger clone sits a single nucleotide away, making a read error possible. The chain links TRBV9 to TRBJ2-2, with D possibly matching TRBD2 (6 bases). Looked up from germline, CDR1 is SGDLS and CDR2 is YYNGEE. The CDR3 extends over 13 amino acids. This chain's CDR3 is CASRTGNTGGLFF. The CDR3 DNA follows: TGTGCCAGCAGGACCGGGAACACCGGGGGGCTGTTTTTT.

Details on this clonotype: Compared with germline, one end of the junction differs, possibly owing to a read error. The genes are TRBV7-9 and TRBJ1-2; D is unresolved. This CDR3 contains 14 residues. Germline CDR1 reads SEHNR; CDR2 reads FQNEAQ (reference sequence). DNA of the CDR3: TGTGCCAGCAGCTCCGCCGCGGGGAGCTATGGCTGCACCTTC. Protein: CASSSAAGSYGCTF.

The V call is TRBV7-8, the J call TRBJ2-3; 11 bases match TRBD1. V shed 2 bases, J shed 5 bases, and the junction held 6 bases outside the gene matches. This CDR3 contains 16 residues. CDR1 is SGHVS, CDR2 FQNEAQ, per germline. CDR3 nucleotides: TGTGCCAGCAGCTTATACGGACAGGGGGCGAGAGATACGCAGTATTTT. Protein: CASSLYGQGARDTQYF.